This T cell receptor beta chain originates from a study of shared clonotypes between healthy human individuals. Study-level results: Specimens sampled were limited to blood, with tissue repertoires likely differing.

Terminally differentiated effector memory CD45RA+ cells were excluded from the naive CD8 cells, which were CD45RO-negative and positively selected for CCR7. The junction had 4 bases not matched to a gene; V was cut back by 2 bases and J by 0 bases. CDR3 length equals 16 residues. CDR1 is MDHEN and CDR2 is SYDVKM in the germline V gene. Remarks on this clone: Its antigen is currently unknown.

Generated by immunoSEQ multiplex PCR, the TCRdb table keeps only in-frame clones and is missing some. This table has about 2.1 million clones, about 93% appearing once. J is TRBJ1-5 and V is TRBV28; TRBD1 matches at 7 bases. Sample: naive CD8+ T cells from PBMCs. The TCR comes from a man between 18 and 29 years old in good health. Some clones in this sample may be carry-over from other donors' samples. The DNA of the CDR3 is TGTGCCAGCAGTTTAGAGAGGGGGCTTAGCAATCAGCCCCAGCATTTT. This sequence encodes CASSLERGLSNQPQHF.